Following are 3 T cell receptor beta chains from one sample sequenced in a study of blood T cells in healthy people across ages (dated by TCRdb to 2013 to 2016). Preparation of the library involved 5' RACE. The reads were generated on an Illumina HiSeq 2500. A second PCR of about 7 to 12 cycles was run with a J-beta primer mix and a sample-barcoded 5' primer. TCRdb reran the public reads through fastp at Q25 and MiXCR, keeping productive beta chains. Every CDR3 protein is listed once, alongside the most common genes and DNA of its rows. The sample data list hundreds of thousands of distinct CDR3 sequences, and about 55% of these were observed just once. Of the sample, about 42% falls within the top ten clones. Specimen: blood. These receptors were collected from a man older than 75 in good health.

J is TRBJ2-3 and V is TRBV7-2; D may be TRBD1 or TRBD2 (6 bases each). From germline, CDR1 is SGHTA and CDR2 FQGNSA. The CDR3 extends over 13 amino acids. The V and J ends lost 5 bases and 14 bases respectively, with 20 bases between them. CDR3 DNA sequence: TGTGCCAGCAGCCTGGACGGGGGCGCCGGCGCGTATTTT. Translation: CASSLDGGAGAYF.

The gene calls are TRBV6-2 or TRBV6-3 and TRBJ1-2; D unresolved. The germline CDR1 and CDR2 sequences are MNHEY and SVGEGT. V lost 8 bases and J 4 bases, leaving 14 bases between the germline ends. The CDR3 has 13 amino acids. CDR3 DNA sequence: TGTGCCAGCGGTGACGGGCACGTCTATGGCTACACCTTC. Its translation: CASGDGHVYGYTF.

The table lists this clonotype with a few counts. V is TRBV9 and J is TRBJ2-7, with 7 positions matching TRBD2. From germline, CDR1 is SGDLS and CDR2 YYNGEE. The V and J ends lost 6 bases and 3 bases, in that order; junction bases with no gene match: 9. The CDR3 extends over 14 amino acids. This CDR3 reads CASTPGGEYYEQYF. DNA of the CDR3: TGTGCCAGCACCCCTGGGGGGGAGTACTACGAGCAGTACTTC.